These 9 T cell receptor beta chains came from one sample sequenced in a study of blood T cell repertoires in COVID-19. Produced via immunoSEQ multiplex PCR; TCRdb's table is partial and in-frame only. The table includes approximately 300,000 clones, more than 85% detected once. Sequenced sample: PBMCs or T cells enriched from blood (not recorded which). The receptors here all came from a woman in her twenties or thirties who had been exposed to COVID-19.

This clone was seen more than once but under ten times. This chain uses TRBV3-1 (or the pseudogene TRBV3-2) with TRBJ1-2; possibly TRBD1 for D (5 bases). With 2 bases removed from V and 8 bases from J, the gap between germline ends came to 21 bases. The CDR3 covers 16 residues. In germline, CDR1 is LGHDT, CDR2 YNNKEL (reference sequence). CDR3 DNA: TGTGCCAGCAGCCAACCAAGCTTTGGCAGGGATCCCGGCTACACCTTC. This codes for CASSQPSFGRDPGYTF.

V and J are TRBV19 and TRBJ2-5; the D gene is possibly TRBD2 (7 bases). Looked up from germline, CDR1 is LNHDA and CDR2 is SQIVND (reference sequence). V lost 5 bases and J 2 bases, leaving 21 bases between the germline ends. This CDR3 spans 17 amino acids. CDR3 in amino acids: CASSRRGGHGPQETQYF. As DNA, the CDR3 is TGTGCCAGTAGTCGAAGGGGGGGGCATGGGCCTCAAGAGACCCAGTACTTC.

This chain links TRBV6-1 with TRBJ1-5; TRBD1 is a possible D gene (5 bases). The CDR3 totals 13 residues. Trimming took 3 bases from V and 5 from J, leaving 8 bases between them. Looked up from germline, CDR1 is MNHNS and CDR2 is SASEGT. CDR3 sequence reads: CASSDDRDQPQHF. The CDR3 nucleotides read TGTGCCAGCAGTGACGACAGAGATCAGCCCCAGCATTTT.

J is TRBJ1-4 and V is TRBV3-1 (or the pseudogene TRBV3-2), with 12 bases matching TRBD1. The junction had 13 bases not matched to a gene; V was cut back by 1 base and J by 7 bases. The CDR3 is 19 amino acids. CDR1 and CDR2 (germline): LGHDT, YNNKEL (reference sequence). The CDR3, as DNA: TGTGCCAGCAGCCAAGTGTTTAGGGACAGGGGGCTATTCGGTGAAAAACTGTTTTTT. The encoded protein is CASSQVFRDRGLFGEKLFF.

This clone was seen once. This chain uses TRBV20-1 with TRBJ2-7, with TRBD1 matching over 7 bases. V was pared by 3 bases and J by 6 bases, with 11 bases of the junction left unmatched. There are 14 residues in the CDR3. CDR1 and CDR2 from the germline V gene are DFQATT and SNEGSKA (reference sequence). In nucleotides, the CDR3 is TGCAGTGCTAGTTGGAGACAGGGTGGTGGCGAGCAGTACTTC. Protein product: CSASWRQGGGEQYF.

The chain has TRBV7-9 and TRBJ1-1; D remains ambiguous. Trimming shortened V by 3 bases and J by 1 base, and 6 bases separated the two germline ends. There are 13 residues in the CDR3. Germline CDR1 is SEHNR and CDR2 is FQNEAQ (reference sequence). The CDR3 bases are TGTGCCAGCAGCTTTGGAGCGAACACTGAAGCTTTCTTT. Amino acids: CASSFGANTEAFF.

The CDR3 protein is CASSYPGTGFTSSFSGANVLTF. In DNA, the CDR3 is TGTGCCAGCAGCTACCCAGGGACAGGCTTTACATCTTCTTTCTCTGGGGCCAACGTCCTGACTTTC. This chain connects TRBV6-6 to TRBJ2-6, with 8 bases that match TRBD1. Germline V gives CDR1 MNHNY, CDR2 SVGAGI (reference sequence). Germline trimming cut 6 bases from V and 0 bases from J; bases unmatched to any gene: 22. The CDR3 covers 22 residues.

This clone has just a few counts. The chain has TRBV5-1 and TRBJ2-7, with 7 positions matching TRBD1. The CDR3 has 11 amino acids. Germline V lookup: CDR1 SGHRS, CDR2 YFSETQ. The junction had 2 bases not matched to a gene; V was cut back by 4 bases and J by 7 bases. CDR3 sequence (DNA): TGCGCCAGCAGCGCCAGGGGGGAGCAGTACTTC. Amino acid sequence: CASSARGEQYF.

The chain carries TRBV14 and TRBJ1-4, with no clear D. CDR3 length: 16 residues. Germline V gene data show CDR1 as SGHDN and CDR2 as FVKESK. V was shortened by 1 base and J by 0 bases, with 9 bases between the two germline ends. CDR3 DNA sequence: TGTGCCAGCAGCCAAGGGCAGAAAGCAACTAATGAAAAACTGTTTTTT. Its translation is CASSQGQKATNEKLFF.